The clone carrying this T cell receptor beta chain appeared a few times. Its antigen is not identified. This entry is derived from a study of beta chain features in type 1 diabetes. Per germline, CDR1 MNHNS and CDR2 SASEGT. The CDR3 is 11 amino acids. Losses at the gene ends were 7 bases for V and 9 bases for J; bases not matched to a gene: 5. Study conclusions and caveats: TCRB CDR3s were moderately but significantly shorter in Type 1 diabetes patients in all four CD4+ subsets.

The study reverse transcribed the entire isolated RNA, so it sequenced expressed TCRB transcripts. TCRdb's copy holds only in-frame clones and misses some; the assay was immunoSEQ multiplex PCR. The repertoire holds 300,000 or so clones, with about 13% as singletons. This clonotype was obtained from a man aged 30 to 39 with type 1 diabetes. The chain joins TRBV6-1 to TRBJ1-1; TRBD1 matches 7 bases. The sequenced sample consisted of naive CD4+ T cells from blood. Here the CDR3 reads CASMRTGKAFF. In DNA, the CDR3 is TGTGCCAGCATGAGGACAGGAAAAGCTTTCTTT.